The rows below give T cell receptor beta chains drawn from one sample of a study of blood T cell dynamics during melanoma immunotherapy. TCRdb's table, derived via immunoSEQ multiplex PCR, lists solely in-frame clones and lacks some. The sample includes around 26,000 clones, approximately 90% of them seen just once. The starting material was blood, obtained from a patient treated with checkpoint blockade. The receptors stem from a human donor with melanoma. Each CDR3 is given with its conserved first and last residue. A D gene is named only where the DNA matches it firmly. Rows may omit the clone size; those that give it use once, few, many or a size class.

cdr3_aa: CASSLGAGLGDIQYF
cdr3_nt: TGCGCCAGCAGCTTAGGGGCAGGACTGGGGGACATTCAGTACTTC
v_call: TRBV5-1
j_call: TRBJ2-4
clone_size: NA
d_call: NA

cdr3_aa: CASSLGSNYGYTF
cdr3_nt: TGCGCCAGCAGCTTGGGCAGTAACTATGGCTACACCTTC
v_call: TRBV5-1
j_call: TRBJ1-2
clone_size: NA
d_call: NA

cdr3_aa: CASSLSLSGANVLTF
cdr3_nt: TGTGCCAGCAGCTTATCCCTCTCTGGGGCCAACGTCCTGACTTTC
v_call: TRBV11-1
j_call: TRBJ2-6
clone_size: NA
d_call: NA

cdr3_aa: CASSPGTGGLGEQYF
cdr3_nt: TGTGCCAGCAGCCCGGGGACAGGGGGATTGGGAGAGCAGTACTTC
v_call: TRBV5-4
j_call: TRBJ2-7
clone_size: NA
d_call: TRBD1

cdr3_aa: CASSLGENQPQHF
cdr3_nt: TGTGCCAGCAGCTTAGGGGAGAATCAGCCCCAGCATTTT
v_call: TRBV7-3
j_call: TRBJ1-5
clone_size: NA
d_call: NA

cdr3_aa: CASTRDGPLGTIYF
cdr3_nt: TGCGCCAGCACGAGGGACGGACCCCTGGGAACCATATATTTT
v_call: TRBV5-1
j_call: TRBJ1-3
clone_size: NA
d_call: NA

cdr3_aa: CASRGGGELFF
cdr3_nt: TGTGCCAGTAGAGGGGGTGGGGAGCTGTTTTTT
v_call: TRBV19
j_call: TRBJ2-2
clone_size: NA
d_call: NA

cdr3_aa: CASSQGTRNRFF
cdr3_nt: TGTGCCAGCAGTCAGGGGACTAGAAACAGGTTCTTC
v_call: TRBV6-5
j_call: TRBJ2-1
clone_size: NA
d_call: TRBD2

cdr3_aa: CASSADRGTGELFF
cdr3_nt: TGTGCCAGCAGTGCCGACAGGGGGACCGGGGAGCTGTTTTTT
v_call: TRBV6-4
j_call: TRBJ2-2
clone_size: NA
d_call: TRBD1

cdr3_aa: CATSSRLTGEGYTF
cdr3_nt: TGTGCCACCAGCAGTCGGTTGACGGGCGAGGGCTACACCTTC
v_call: TRBV15
j_call: TRBJ1-2
clone_size: NA
d_call: NA

cdr3_aa: CASSLRQGPDTQYF
cdr3_nt: TGTGCCAGCAGCTTACGACAGGGGCCAGATACGCAGTATTTT
v_call: TRBV7-3
j_call: TRBJ2-3
clone_size: NA
d_call: TRBD1

cdr3_aa: CASSLTTEAKNIQYF
cdr3_nt: TGTGCCAGCAGTCTCACGACTGAAGCCAAAAACATTCAGTACTTC
v_call: TRBV2
j_call: TRBJ2-4
clone_size: NA
d_call: NA

cdr3_aa: CASSLATGLRVEQYF
cdr3_nt: TGTGCCAGCAGCTTAGCTACAGGGTTGAGAGTGGAGCAGTACTTC
v_call: TRBV7-9
j_call: TRBJ2-7
clone_size: NA
d_call: NA

cdr3_aa: CASSVGLAGAAEQFF
cdr3_nt: TGTGCCAGCAGCGTCGGACTAGCGGGAGCGGCTGAGCAGTTCTTC
v_call: TRBV5-4
j_call: TRBJ2-1
clone_size: NA
d_call: TRBD2

cdr3_aa: CASSLRGLAEAFF
cdr3_nt: TGCGCCAGCAGCTTAAGGGGGCTCGCTGAAGCTTTCTTT
v_call: TRBV5-1
j_call: TRBJ1-1
clone_size: NA
d_call: TRBD1

cdr3_aa: CASSSVVQGTTNEKLFF
cdr3_nt: TGTGCCAGCAGCTCGGTAGTACAGGGTACGACTAATGAAAAACTGTTTTTT
v_call: TRBV5-6
j_call: TRBJ1-4
clone_size: NA
d_call: NA

cdr3_aa: CASSQGPGPHEQYF
cdr3_nt: TGCGCCAGCAGTCAAGGGCCAGGGCCCCACGAGCAGTACTTC
v_call: TRBV23-1
j_call: TRBJ2-7
clone_size: NA
d_call: NA

cdr3_aa: CASLPRVNYGYTF
cdr3_nt: TGTGCCAGCCTCCCGAGGGTTAACTATGGCTACACCTTC
v_call: TRBV21-1
j_call: TRBJ1-2
clone_size: NA
d_call: NA

cdr3_aa: CASSLQGPNEKLFF
cdr3_nt: TGTGCCAGCAGCTTACAGGGGCCTAATGAAAAACTGTTTTTT
v_call: TRBV7-3
j_call: TRBJ1-4
clone_size: NA
d_call: NA

cdr3_aa: CASSLAHGTREQFF
cdr3_nt: TGTGCCAGCAGCTTAGCGCACGGGACCCGTGAGCAGTTCTTC
v_call: TRBV7-6
j_call: TRBJ2-1
clone_size: few
d_call: NA

cdr3_aa: CASSPTKDGRRRDTQYF
cdr3_nt: TGTGCCAGCAGCCCCACAAAAGACGGGCGGCGCCGGGATACGCAGTATTTT
v_call: TRBV11-2
j_call: TRBJ2-3
clone_size: NA
d_call: NA

cdr3_aa: CASSLYLAGFNEQFF
cdr3_nt: TGTGCCAGCAGCTTGTATCTAGCGGGATTCAATGAGCAGTTCTTC
v_call: TRBV5-4
j_call: TRBJ2-1
clone_size: NA
d_call: TRBD2

cdr3_aa: CASSLSGGGTGELFF
cdr3_nt: TGTGCCAGCTCACTTTCAGGCGGGGGCACCGGGGAGCTGTTTTTT
v_call: TRBV18
j_call: TRBJ2-2
clone_size: once
d_call: TRBD2

cdr3_aa: CASSERLGLTGELFF
cdr3_nt: TGTGCCAGCAGCGAAAGACTGGGCCTCACCGGGGAGCTGTTTTTT
v_call: TRBV25-1
j_call: TRBJ2-2
clone_size: NA
d_call: NA

cdr3_aa: CASSDERDSGGTDTQYF
cdr3_nt: TGTGCCAGCAGCGACGAACGGGACTCCGGGGGCACAGATACGCAGTATTTT
v_call: TRBV11-1
j_call: TRBJ2-3
clone_size: once
d_call: NA

cdr3_aa: CASSLEGGRPQYF
cdr3_nt: TGTGCCAGCAGCTTAGAAGGAGGTCGGCCCCAGTACTTC
v_call: TRBV7-2
j_call: TRBJ2-5
clone_size: once
d_call: NA

cdr3_aa: CASSFLGGRRSTEAFF
cdr3_nt: TGTGCCAGCAGTTTCCTCGGGGGAAGGAGGAGTACTGAAGCTTTCTTT
v_call: TRBV28
j_call: TRBJ1-1
clone_size: NA
d_call: NA

cdr3_aa: CASSLERQSGDTQYF
cdr3_nt: TGTGCCAGCAGCTTGGAGCGACAGTCGGGAGATACGCAGTATTTT
v_call: TRBV5-4
j_call: TRBJ2-3
clone_size: NA
d_call: NA

cdr3_aa: CASSLRQVKNIQYF
cdr3_nt: TGTGCCAGCAGTTTGAGGCAGGTTAAAAACATTCAGTACTTC
v_call: TRBV28
j_call: TRBJ2-4
clone_size: NA
d_call: NA

cdr3_aa: CASKTEHYRLNTEAFF
cdr3_nt: TGTGCCAGCAAGACAGAGCATTATCGTCTGAACACTGAAGCTTTCTTT
v_call: TRBV6-6
j_call: TRBJ1-1
clone_size: NA
d_call: NA

cdr3_aa: CASSLAGGTGANVLTF
cdr3_nt: TGCGCCAGCAGCTTAGCGGGAGGGACAGGGGCCAACGTCCTGACTTTC
v_call: TRBV5-1
j_call: TRBJ2-6
clone_size: once
d_call: TRBD2

cdr3_aa: CSVGGVNEQFF
cdr3_nt: TGCAGCGTTGGAGGGGTCAATGAGCAGTTCTTC
v_call: TRBV29-1
j_call: TRBJ2-1
clone_size: NA
d_call: NA

cdr3_aa: CASSAPGSAAYEQYF
cdr3_nt: TGTGCCAGCAGTGCCCCGGGTAGCGCGGCCTACGAGCAGTACTTC
v_call: TRBV25-1
j_call: TRBJ2-7
clone_size: NA
d_call: NA

cdr3_aa: CASSYVKTEAFF
cdr3_nt: TGTGCCAGCAGTTACGTAAAAACTGAAGCTTTCTTT
v_call: TRBV6-6
j_call: TRBJ1-1
clone_size: NA
d_call: NA

cdr3_aa: CASTYTGYEQYF
cdr3_nt: TGTGCCAGCACTTATACAGGTTACGAGCAGTACTTC
v_call: TRBV2
j_call: TRBJ2-7
clone_size: NA
d_call: NA

cdr3_aa: CASSSTPGVYEQYF
cdr3_nt: TGTGCCAGCTCGTCGACACCGGGGGTCTACGAGCAGTACTTC
v_call: TRBV18
j_call: TRBJ2-7
clone_size: NA
d_call: NA

cdr3_aa: CASSGWTSGEPYNEQFF
cdr3_nt: TGTGCCAGCTCCGGCTGGACTAGCGGGGAACCATACAATGAGCAGTTCTTC
v_call: TRBV9
j_call: TRBJ2-1
clone_size: NA
d_call: TRBD2

cdr3_aa: CASSEAAGLASYEQYF
cdr3_nt: TGTGCCAGCAGTGAAGCGGCGGGACTAGCCTCCTACGAGCAGTACTTC
v_call: TRBV2
j_call: TRBJ2-7
clone_size: NA
d_call: TRBD2

cdr3_aa: CASTFSGGRSGANVLTF
cdr3_nt: TGTGCCAGCACCTTCTCGGGGGGGCGTTCTGGGGCCAACGTCCTGACTTTC
v_call: TRBV9
j_call: TRBJ2-6
clone_size: NA
d_call: TRBD2

cdr3_aa: CASSDIKRPNTEAFF
cdr3_nt: TGTGCCAGCAGCGACATTAAGAGGCCGAACACTGAAGCTTTCTTT
v_call: TRBV7-9
j_call: TRBJ1-1
clone_size: NA
d_call: NA

cdr3_aa: CASNSGATSYNEQFF
cdr3_nt: TGTGCCAGCAATAGCGGGGCCACCTCCTACAATGAGCAGTTCTTC
v_call: TRBV6-1
j_call: TRBJ2-1
clone_size: NA
d_call: TRBD2

cdr3_aa: CASRGGGEESPLHF
cdr3_nt: TGTGCCAGCAGAGGAGGGGGCGAAGAATCACCCCTCCACTTT
v_call: TRBV5-4
j_call: TRBJ1-6
clone_size: NA
d_call: TRBD1

cdr3_aa: CASSPLGTSGTDTQYF
cdr3_nt: TGTGCCAGCAGCCCTCTCGGGACTAGCGGGACAGATACGCAGTATTTT
v_call: TRBV5-4
j_call: TRBJ2-3
clone_size: NA
d_call: TRBD2

cdr3_aa: CASTLGGDEQFF
cdr3_nt: TGTGCCAGCACTCTTGGGGGCGATGAGCAGTTCTTC
v_call: TRBV28
j_call: TRBJ2-1
clone_size: once
d_call: NA

cdr3_aa: CASSLAGEGYNEQFF
cdr3_nt: TGCGCCAGCAGCTTGGCGGGGGAGGGCTACAATGAGCAGTTCTTC
v_call: TRBV5-1
j_call: TRBJ2-1
clone_size: NA
d_call: TRBD2

cdr3_aa: CASRLAGVYYEQYF
cdr3_nt: TGTGCCAGCAGACTAGCGGGAGTGTACTACGAGCAGTACTTC
v_call: TRBV11-2
j_call: TRBJ2-7
clone_size: NA
d_call: TRBD2

cdr3_aa: CASSLAPTLARYNEQFF
cdr3_nt: TGTGCCAGCAGCTTGGCCCCGACCCTAGCGAGGTACAATGAGCAGTTCTTC
v_call: TRBV11-2
j_call: TRBJ2-1
clone_size: NA
d_call: NA

cdr3_aa: CATSRDQLWTGGSQFEAFF
cdr3_nt: TGTGCCACCAGCAGAGACCAGTTGTGGACAGGGGGTAGTCAATTTGAAGCTTTCTTT
v_call: TRBV15
j_call: TRBJ1-1
clone_size: NA
d_call: TRBD1

cdr3_aa: CASSLNKGNEQFF
cdr3_nt: TGTGCCAGCAGCTTAAATAAGGGGAATGAGCAGTTCTTC
v_call: TRBV7-3
j_call: TRBJ2-1
clone_size: NA
d_call: NA